Listed here are 12 T cell receptor beta chains from one sample, sequenced in a study of T-cell memory formation after mild COVID-19. TCRdb re-called the 5' RACE reads with MiXCR, one entry per CDR3 protein. This sample has about 560,000 distinct CDR3 sequences, with 15% to 20% found just once. The material sequenced was PBMCs or a T cell subset sorted from them (not recorded which). The receptors stem from an adult woman who had mild COVID-19 (a few samples of this study predate the infection). Cell type and time point are not known.

The chain recombines TRBV29-1 with TRBJ1-2, with D hard to call. Trimming left V 3 bases short and J 1 base short, with 3 bases between. The length of the CDR3 is 11 residues. In germline, CDR1 is SQVTM, CDR2 ANQGSEA. CDR3 sequence reads: CSVEVNYGYTF. The DNA of the CDR3 is TGCAGCGTTGAGGTTAACTATGGCTACACCTTC.

V and J are TRBV5-5 and TRBJ2-6; 8 bases are shared with TRBD1. Germline values: CDR1 SGHKS, CDR2 YYEKEE (reference sequence). The J segment lost 3 bases and the V segment lost 4 bases, leaving 9 bases of the junction unmatched. This CDR3 contains 17 residues. The CDR3 coding sequence is TGTGCCAGCAGCCGAGGACAGGGAGGATTTGGGGCCAACGTCCTGACTTTC. Protein sequence: CASSRGQGGFGANVLTF.

CDR3: CASSLGAGGTETQYF. The CDR3 DNA sequence: TGTGCCAGCAGCTTAGGTGCAGGGGGCACCGAGACCCAGTACTTC. J is TRBJ2-5 and V is TRBV7-9; 8 positions agree with TRBD1. Trimming took 1 base from V and 5 from J; bases not matched to a gene: 6. The CDR3 has 15 amino acids. Looked up from germline, CDR1 is SEHNR and CDR2 is FQNEAQ (reference sequence).

At least ten counts were recorded for this clonotype. The chain links TRBV7-9 to TRBJ1-4, with TRBD1 identical over 10 bases. CDR3 length: 14 amino acids. Germline V gives CDR1 SEHNR, CDR2 FQNEAQ (reference sequence). The ends lost 4 bases at V and 7 bases at J; junction bases unmatched: 3. The CDR3 nucleotides read TGTGCCAGCAGCTCGACAGGGGGCGGTGAAAAACTGTTTTTT. As protein: CASSSTGGGEKLFF.

This clonotype was detected a few times. V usage is TRBV3-1 and J usage is TRBJ2-1; 8 bases are a match to TRBD2. Germline V gene lookup returns CDR1 LGHDT and CDR2 YNNKEL (reference sequence). The junction had 11 bases not matched to a gene; V was cut back by 0 bases and J by 4 bases. There are 18 residues in the CDR3. The CDR3 protein is CASSQDDRGGFWYNEQFF. CDR3 DNA sequence: TGTGCCAGCAGCCAAGACGACCGGGGGGGCTTTTGGTACAATGAGCAGTTCTTC.

This clonotype was found a few times. The chain couples TRBV7-2 to TRBJ2-1; D gene unclear. The V gene's germline CDR1 is SGHTA and CDR2 FQGNSA. The germline V and J ends were trimmed by 5 bases and 4 bases, with 9 bases remaining between them. The CDR3 runs 13 residues. DNA for the CDR3: TGTGCCAGCAGCCGAGACTGGTACAATGAGCAGTTCTTC. It specifies CASSRDWYNEQFF. The complete variable domain, with remaining parts taken from reference TRBV7-2 and TRBJ2-1, reads GAGVSQSPSNKVTEKGKDVELRCDPISGHTALYWYRQSLGQGLEFLIYFQGNSAPDKSGLPSDRFSAERTGGSVSTLTIQRTQQEDSAVYLCASSRDWYNEQFFGPGTRLTVL.

The table lists this clonotype with a few counts. This CDR3 reads CASSGFQGSYEQYF. CDR3 in DNA: TGTGCCAGCTCCGGGTTTCAGGGATCCTACGAGCAGTACTTC. The rearrangement joins TRBV18 to TRBJ2-7; D possibly corresponds to TRBD1 (5 bases). In germline, CDR1 is KGHSH, CDR2 LQKENI. With 6 bases removed from V and 1 base from J, the gap between germline ends came to 13 bases. The CDR3 consists of 14 residues.

This clonotype was counted many times. This chain uses TRBV7-9 with TRBJ2-1; no clear D. Trimming left V 5 bases short and J 6 bases short, with 14 bases between. Germline values: CDR1 SEHNR, CDR2 FQNEAQ (reference sequence). This CDR3 region has 14 residues. For the CDR3, the DNA is TGTGCCAGCAGCCCCGCTTGGGCTCGCAATGAGCAGTTCTTC. Amino acids: CASSPAWARNEQFF.

The rearrangement uses TRBV9 and TRBJ1-1; the D is unclear. This CDR3 spans 14 amino acids. Deletions cut 2 bases from V and 6 bases from J, with 14 bases between. Looked up from germline, CDR1 is SGDLS and CDR2 is YYNGEE. The CDR3 DNA reads as TGTGCCAGCAGCGTCTGGCAACATGGGGCTGAAGCTTTCTTT. This encodes CASSVWQHGAEAFF.

CDR3 region: CASSLKGGGTQYF. As DNA, the CDR3 is TGTGCCAGCAGCTTGAAAGGGGGGGGGACCCAGTACTTC. The V call is TRBV5-4, the J call TRBJ2-5; the D gene is possibly TRBD2 (7 bases). Between the trimmed V and J ends, which lost 1 base and 7 bases, there was a span of 11 bases. The CDR3 covers 13 residues. Germline V gene sequence: CDR1 SGHNT, CDR2 YYREEE (reference sequence).

V gene TRBV7-9 combines with J gene TRBJ2-3; D ambiguous. CDR3 size: 13 residues. The ends were cut back, 2 bases at V and 5 bases at J, with 8 bases in the middle. Germline V gene lookup returns CDR1 SEHNR and CDR2 FQNEAQ (reference sequence). The CDR3 coding sequence is TGTGCCAGCAGCTTAAAGGGTAGAGATACGCAGTATTTT. It encodes CASSLKGRDTQYF.

This clonotype was detected a few times. The chain combines TRBV24-1 with TRBJ2-5; D tentatively fits TRBD1 or TRBD2 (5 bases each). The CDR3 sequence is 14 residues long. V shed 9 bases and J shed 5 bases, with 18 bases lying between them. Germline V gives CDR1 KGHDR, CDR2 SFDVKD. CDR3 DNA sequence: TGTGCCACCTGGGAGCAGTCTTGGGGGGAGACCCAGTACTTC. The encoded protein is CATWEQSWGETQYF.